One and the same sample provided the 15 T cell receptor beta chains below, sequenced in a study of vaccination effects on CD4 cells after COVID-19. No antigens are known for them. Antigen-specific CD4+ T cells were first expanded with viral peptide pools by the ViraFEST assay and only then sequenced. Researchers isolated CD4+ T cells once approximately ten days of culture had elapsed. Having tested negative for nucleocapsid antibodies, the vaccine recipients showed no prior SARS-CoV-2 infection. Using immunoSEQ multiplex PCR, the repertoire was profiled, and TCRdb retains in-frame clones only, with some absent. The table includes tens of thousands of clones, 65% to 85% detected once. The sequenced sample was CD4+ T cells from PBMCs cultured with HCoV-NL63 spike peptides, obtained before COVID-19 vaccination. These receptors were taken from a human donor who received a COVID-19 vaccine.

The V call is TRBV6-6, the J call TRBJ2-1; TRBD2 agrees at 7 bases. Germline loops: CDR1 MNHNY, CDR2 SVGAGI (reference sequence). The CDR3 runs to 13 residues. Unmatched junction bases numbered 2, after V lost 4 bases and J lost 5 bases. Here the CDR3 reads CASSWRGNNEQFF. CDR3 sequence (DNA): TGTGCCAGCAGTTGGCGGGGGAACAATGAGCAGTTCTTC.

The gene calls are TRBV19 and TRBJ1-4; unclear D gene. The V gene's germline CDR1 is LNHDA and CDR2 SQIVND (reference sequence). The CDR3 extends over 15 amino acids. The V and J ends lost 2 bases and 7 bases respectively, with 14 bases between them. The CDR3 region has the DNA TGTGCCAGTAGTATATTCACCGGGAAGACTGAAAAACTGTTTTTT. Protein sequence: CASSIFTGKTEKLFF.

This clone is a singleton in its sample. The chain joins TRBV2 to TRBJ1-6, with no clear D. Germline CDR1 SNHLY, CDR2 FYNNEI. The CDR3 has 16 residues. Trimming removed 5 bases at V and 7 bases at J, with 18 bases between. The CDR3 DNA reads TGTGCCAGCAGTTCCCTTGGCAGAGTCTTCAATTCACCCCTCCACTTT. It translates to CASSSLGRVFNSPLHF.

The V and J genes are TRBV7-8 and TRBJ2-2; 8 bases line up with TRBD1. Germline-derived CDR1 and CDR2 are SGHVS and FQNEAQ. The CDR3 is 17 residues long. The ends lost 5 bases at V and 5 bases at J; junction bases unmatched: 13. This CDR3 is CASSRPWTGSFTGELFF. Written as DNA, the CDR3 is TGTGCCAGCAGCCGTCCCTGGACAGGGAGTTTTACCGGGGAGCTGTTTTTT. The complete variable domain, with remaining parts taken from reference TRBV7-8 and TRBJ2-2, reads GAGVSQSPRYKVAKRGQDVALRCDPISGHVSLFWYQQALGQGPEFLTYFQNEAQLDKSGLPSDRFFAERPEGSVSTLKIQRTQQEDSAVYLCASSRPWTGSFTGELFFGEGSRLTVL.

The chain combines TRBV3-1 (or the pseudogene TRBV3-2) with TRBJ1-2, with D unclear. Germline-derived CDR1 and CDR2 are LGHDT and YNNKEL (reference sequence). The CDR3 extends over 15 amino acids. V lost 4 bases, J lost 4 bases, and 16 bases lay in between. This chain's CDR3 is CASSPGGRPLYGYTF. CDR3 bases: TGTGCCAGCAGCCCGGGCGGACGGCCCCTCTATGGCTACACCTTC.

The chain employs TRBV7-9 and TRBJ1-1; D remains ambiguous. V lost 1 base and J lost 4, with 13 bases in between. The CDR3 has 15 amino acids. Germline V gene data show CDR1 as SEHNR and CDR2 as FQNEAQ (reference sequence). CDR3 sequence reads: CASSLGLGLGTEAFF. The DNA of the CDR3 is TGTGCCAGCAGCTTAGGGCTGGGCCTAGGCACTGAAGCTTTCTTT.

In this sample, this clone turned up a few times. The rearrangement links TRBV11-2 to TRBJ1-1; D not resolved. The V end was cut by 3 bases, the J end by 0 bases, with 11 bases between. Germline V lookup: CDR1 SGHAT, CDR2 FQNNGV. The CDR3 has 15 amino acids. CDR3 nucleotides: TGTGCCAGCAGCTTCCCGACGGGCATGAACACTGAAGCTTTCTTT. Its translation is CASSFPTGMNTEAFF.

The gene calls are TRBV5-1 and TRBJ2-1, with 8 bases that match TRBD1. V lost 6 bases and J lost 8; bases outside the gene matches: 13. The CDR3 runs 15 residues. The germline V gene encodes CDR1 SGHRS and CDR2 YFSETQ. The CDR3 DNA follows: TGCGCCAGCAACACCCGGACAGGGTATTCAGATGAGCAGTTCTTC. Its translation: CASNTRTGYSDEQFF. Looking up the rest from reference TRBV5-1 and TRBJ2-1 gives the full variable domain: KAGVTQTPRYLIKTRGQQVTLSCSPISGHRSVSWYQQTPGQGLQFLFEYFSETQRNKGNFPGRFSGRQFSNSRSEMNVSTLELGDSALYLCASNTRTGYSDEQFFGPGTRLTVL.

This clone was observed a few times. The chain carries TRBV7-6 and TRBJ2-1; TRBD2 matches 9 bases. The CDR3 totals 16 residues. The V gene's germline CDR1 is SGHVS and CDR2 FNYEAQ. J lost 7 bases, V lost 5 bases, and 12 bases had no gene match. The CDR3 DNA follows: TGTGCCAGCAGCCCCTGGGGTAGCGGGGGTGGTAATGAGCAGTTCTTC. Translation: CASSPWGSGGGNEQFF.

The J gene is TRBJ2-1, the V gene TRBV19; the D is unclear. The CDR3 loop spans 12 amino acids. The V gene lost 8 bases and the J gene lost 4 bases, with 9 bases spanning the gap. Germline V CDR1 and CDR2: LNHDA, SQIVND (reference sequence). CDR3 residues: CASRSRYNEQFF. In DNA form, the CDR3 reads TGTGCCAGTCGGAGCCGGTACAATGAGCAGTTCTTC.

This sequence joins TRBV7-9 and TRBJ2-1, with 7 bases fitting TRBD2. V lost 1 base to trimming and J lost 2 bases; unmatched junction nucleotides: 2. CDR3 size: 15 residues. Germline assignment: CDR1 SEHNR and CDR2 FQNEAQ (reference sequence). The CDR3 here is CASSLGGGPYNEQFF. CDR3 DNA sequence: TGTGCCAGCAGCTTAGGCGGGGGACCCTACAATGAGCAGTTCTTC.

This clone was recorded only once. The CDR3 here is CATELAGGTNEQFF. Written as DNA, the CDR3 is TGTGCCACGGAGCTAGCGGGGGGCACCAATGAGCAGTTCTTC. The J gene is TRBJ2-1, the V gene TRBV24-1, with TRBD2 matching over 11 bases. In germline, CDR1 is KGHDR, CDR2 SFDVKD. CDR3 length equals 14 residues. Losses at the gene ends were 10 bases for V and 6 bases for J; bases not matched to a gene: 7.

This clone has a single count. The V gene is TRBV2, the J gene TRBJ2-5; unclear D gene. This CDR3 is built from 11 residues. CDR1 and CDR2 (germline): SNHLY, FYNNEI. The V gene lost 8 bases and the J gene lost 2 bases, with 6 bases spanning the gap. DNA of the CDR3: TGTGCCAGCGGGGTTCAAGAGACCCAGTACTTC. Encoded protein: CASGVQETQYF.

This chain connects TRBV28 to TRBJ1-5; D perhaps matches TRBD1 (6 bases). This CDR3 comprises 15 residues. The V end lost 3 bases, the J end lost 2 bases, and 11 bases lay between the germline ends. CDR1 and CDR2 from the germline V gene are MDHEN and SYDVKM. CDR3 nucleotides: TGTGCCAGCAGTTTCAGGGGCGAAGGCAATCAGCCCCAGCATTTT. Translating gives CASSFRGEGNQPQHF. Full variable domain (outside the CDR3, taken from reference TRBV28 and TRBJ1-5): DVKVTQSSRYLVKRTGEKVFLECVQDMDHENMFWYRQDPGLGLRLIYFSYDVKMKEKGDIPEGYSVSREKKERFSLILESASTNQTSMYLCASSFRGEGNQPQHFGDGTRLSIL.

CDR3: CASSQNGVLIDTQYF. The DNA of the CDR3 is TGCGCCAGCAGCCAAAATGGGGTTTTGATAGATACGCAGTATTTT. This chain links TRBV4-1 with TRBJ2-3; no definite D call. Deletions cut 2 bases from V and 5 bases from J, with 14 bases between. This CDR3 has 15 residues. CDR1 and CDR2 (germline): MGHRA, YSYEKL.